At least ten counts were recorded for the clone carrying this T cell receptor beta chain. What it binds is unknown. The data were taken from a study of CD8 T cells in ankylosing spondylitis. Findings of the study overall: Certain motif variants had earlier appeared in reactive arthritis synovial fluid and blood.

The CDR3 sequence is 13 residues long. V lost 10 bases, J lost 5 bases, and 7 bases stayed unmatched. CDR1 and CDR2 (germline): MNHEY, SMNVEV (reference sequence). Each TCR beta library was made by quantitative 5'-RACE that incorporated molecular barcodes. One entry per CDR3 protein results from TCRdb running MiXCR on the 5' RACE reads. The sample includes 150,000 to 200,000 distinct CDR3 sequences, 13% of them seen just once. Material: blood, either unsorted or a sorted T cell fraction (not recorded which). This sequence was found in a female donor with ankylosing spondylitis or in good health (not recorded which). The V call is TRBV27, the J call TRBJ2-2; 7 bases map to TRBD1. The CDR3 bases are TGTGCCACTCGGACAGGAGGAACCGGGGAGCTGTTTTTT. This codes for CATRTGGTGELFF.